This T cell receptor beta chain was sequenced during a study of blood T cell repertoires in COVID-19. Per the original data handling: Nucleated cell counts were estimated from reference gene primer amplification. Sequencing used immunoSEQ multiplex PCR; TCRdb keeps in-frame clones, though not all of them. That table gives V, J and clone size, and the DNA gave D and trimming. The sample yields 200,000 to 250,000 clones, about 86% seen once. Germline lookup yields CDR1 SGHVS and CDR2 FNYEAQ. V was pared by 5 bases and J by 7 bases, with 12 bases of the junction left unmatched. This CDR3 contains 17 residues.

Sequencing was performed on peripheral blood. J is TRBJ1-6 and V is TRBV7-6; 9 bases are shared with TRBD1. The origin of this receptor is a man between 18 and 29 years old with active or convalescent COVID-19. The DNA of the CDR3 is TGTGCCAGCAGCCTGCTACAGGGGGCATTAGGGAATTCACCCCTCCACTTT. It codes for CASSLLQGALGNSPLHF.